Given below is one T cell receptor beta chain in context. Original methodology: Amplified reference gene primers provided the basis for estimating nucleated cell counts. Generated by immunoSEQ multiplex PCR, the TCRdb table keeps only in-frame clones and is missing some. That table furnishes V, J and clone size, whereas the DNA furnished D and trimming. In the table there are around 99,000 clones, over 70% of which are singletons. The data were taken from a study of blood T cell repertoires in COVID-19. Study details: The United States, Italy and Spain provided the acute and convalescent COVID-19 samples. Sample material is recorded as cDNA or gDNA derived from T cells, B-cell-depleted T cells, or PBMCs.

V lost 4 bases and J lost 7, with 14 bases in between. The CDR3 is 14 amino acids. Germline V gene sequence: CDR1 MDHEN, CDR2 SYDVKM. Sample: peripheral blood. The chain combines TRBV28 with TRBJ1-5; D possibly corresponds to TRBD1 (6 bases). This clonotype was sampled from a human donor in a cohort sampled during active or convalescent COVID-19. CDR3 bases: TGTGCCAGCAGTTCTACAGGGCACGGCCAGCCCCAGCATTTT. Translation gives CASSSTGHGQPQHF.